This TCR beta chain was documented in a study of cytomegalovirus exposure and HLA in healthy donors. Whole-study findings and limits: CMV serostatus alone was available as immune exposure information. Researchers counted approximately 160 TCR beta chains as cytomegalovirus-associated. Association of a missense DCLRE1C variant with TCR beta V- and J-gene trimming was reported in a later analysis.

Looked up from germline, CDR1 is GTSNPN and CDR2 is SVGIG (reference sequence). Deletions cut 5 bases from V and 1 base from J, with 6 bases between. CDR3 size: 11 residues. As regards this clone: What it binds is unknown.

PCR used 60 Vbeta primers and 13 Jbeta primers. The method was immunoSEQ multiplex PCR; TCRdb's version includes in-frame clones alone and lacks a portion of them. The table lists 90,000 to 130,000 clones, around three quarters of them singletons. V is TRBV30 and J is TRBJ2-7, with D perhaps TRBD1 (5 bases). This receptor was identified in a woman younger than 45 in good health and CMV-seronegative. Sequencing was performed on PBMCs. CDR3 sequence: CAWQGSYEQYF. The CDR3 region has the DNA TGTGCCTGGCAGGGTTCCTACGAGCAGTACTTC.